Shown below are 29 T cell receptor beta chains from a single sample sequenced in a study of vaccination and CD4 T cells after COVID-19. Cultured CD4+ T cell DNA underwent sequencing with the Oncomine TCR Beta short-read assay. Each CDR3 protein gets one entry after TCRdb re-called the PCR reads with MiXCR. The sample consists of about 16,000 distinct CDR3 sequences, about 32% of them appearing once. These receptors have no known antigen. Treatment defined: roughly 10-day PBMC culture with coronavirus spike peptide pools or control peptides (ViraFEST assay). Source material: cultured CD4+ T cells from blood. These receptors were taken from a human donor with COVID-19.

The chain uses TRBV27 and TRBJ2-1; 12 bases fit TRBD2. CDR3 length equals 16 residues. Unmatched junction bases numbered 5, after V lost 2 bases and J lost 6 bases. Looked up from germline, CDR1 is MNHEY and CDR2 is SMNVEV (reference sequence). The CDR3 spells CASSLGSSGGANEQFF. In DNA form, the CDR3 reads TGTGCCAGCAGTTTAGGGTCTAGCGGGGGGGCCAATGAGCAGTTCTTC.

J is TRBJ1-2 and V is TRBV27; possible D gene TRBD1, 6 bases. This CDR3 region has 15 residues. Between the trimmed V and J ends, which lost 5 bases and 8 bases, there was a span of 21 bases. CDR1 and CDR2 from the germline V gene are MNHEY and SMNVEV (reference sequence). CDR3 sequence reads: CASSPQDRTPWGYTF. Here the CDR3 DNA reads TGTGCCAGCAGTCCACAAGACAGGACCCCATGGGGCTACACCTTC.

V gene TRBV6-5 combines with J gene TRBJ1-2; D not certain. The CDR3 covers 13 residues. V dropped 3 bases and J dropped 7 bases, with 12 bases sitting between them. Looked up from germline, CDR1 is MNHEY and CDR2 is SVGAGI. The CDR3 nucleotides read TGTGCCAGCAGTTATGATACGCAAAGTGGCTACACCTTC. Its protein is CASSYDTQSGYTF.

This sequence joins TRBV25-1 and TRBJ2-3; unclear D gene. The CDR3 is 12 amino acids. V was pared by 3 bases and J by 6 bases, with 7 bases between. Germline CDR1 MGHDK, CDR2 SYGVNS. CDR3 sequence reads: CASSEGGDTQYF. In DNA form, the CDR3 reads TGTGCCAGCAGTGAGGGCGGTGATACGCAGTATTTT.

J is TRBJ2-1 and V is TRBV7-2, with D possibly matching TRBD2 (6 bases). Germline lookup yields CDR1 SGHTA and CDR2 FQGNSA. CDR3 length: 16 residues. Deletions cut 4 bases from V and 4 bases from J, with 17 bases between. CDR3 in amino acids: CASSYGGEITYNEQFF. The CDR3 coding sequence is TGTGCCAGCAGCTACGGGGGAGAGATAACATACAATGAGCAGTTCTTC.

CDR3 in DNA: TGCAGTGCTGGACGACAGGCCCTTGGGGATCAGCCCCAGCATTTT. Its translation is CSAGRQALGDQPQHF. The chain uses TRBV20-1 and TRBJ1-5; D possibly corresponds to TRBD1 (6 bases). The germline V and J ends were trimmed by 5 bases and 5 bases, with 19 bases remaining between them. CDR1 is DFQATT, CDR2 SNEGSKA, per germline (reference sequence). CDR3 size: 15 residues.

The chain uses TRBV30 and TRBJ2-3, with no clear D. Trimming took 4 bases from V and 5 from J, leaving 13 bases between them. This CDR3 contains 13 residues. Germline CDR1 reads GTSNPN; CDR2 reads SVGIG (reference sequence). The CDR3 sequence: CAWTYPLEDTQYF. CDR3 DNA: TGTGCCTGGACCTACCCCCTGGAAGATACGCAGTATTTT.

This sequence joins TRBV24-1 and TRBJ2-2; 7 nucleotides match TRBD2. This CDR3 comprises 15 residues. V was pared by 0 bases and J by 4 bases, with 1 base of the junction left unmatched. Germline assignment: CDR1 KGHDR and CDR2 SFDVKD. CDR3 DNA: TGTGCCACCAGTGATTTGCCGGGGGGCACCGGGGAGCTGTTTTTT. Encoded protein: CATSDLPGGTGELFF.

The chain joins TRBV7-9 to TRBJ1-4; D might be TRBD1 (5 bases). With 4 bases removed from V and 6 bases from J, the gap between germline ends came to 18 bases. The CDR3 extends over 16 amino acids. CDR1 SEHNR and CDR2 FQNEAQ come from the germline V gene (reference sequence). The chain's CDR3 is CASSSDIRGGHEKLFF. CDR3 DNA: TGTGCCAGCAGCTCCGATATTCGGGGGGGACATGAAAAACTGTTTTTT.

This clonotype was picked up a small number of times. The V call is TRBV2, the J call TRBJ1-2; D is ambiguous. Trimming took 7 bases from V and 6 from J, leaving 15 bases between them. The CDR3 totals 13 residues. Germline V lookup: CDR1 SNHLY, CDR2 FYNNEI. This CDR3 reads CASTPPDGDGYTF. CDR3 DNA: TGTGCCAGCACCCCACCGGACGGGGATGGCTACACCTTC.

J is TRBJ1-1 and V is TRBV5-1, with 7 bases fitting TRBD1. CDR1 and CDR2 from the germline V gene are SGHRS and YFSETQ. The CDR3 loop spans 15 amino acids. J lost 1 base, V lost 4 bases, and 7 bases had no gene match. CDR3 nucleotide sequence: TGCGCCAGCAGCGTTACCGGGACAGCGAACACTGAAGCTTTCTTT. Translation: CASSVTGTANTEAFF. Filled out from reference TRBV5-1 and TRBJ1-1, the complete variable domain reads KAGVTQTPRYLIKTRGQQVTLSCSPISGHRSVSWYQQTPGQGLQFLFEYFSETQRNKGNFPGRFSGRQFSNSRSEMNVSTLELGDSALYLCASSVTGTANTEAFFGQGTRLTVV.

CDR3: CASSQPTTNYGYTF. CDR3 sequence (DNA): TGTGCCAGTAGTCAACCCACTACTAACTATGGCTACACCTTC. This chain uses TRBV19 with TRBJ1-2, with unresolved D. In germline, CDR1 is LNHDA, CDR2 SQIVND (reference sequence). This CDR3 spans 14 amino acids. V lost 5 bases, J lost 0 bases, and 10 bases lay in between.

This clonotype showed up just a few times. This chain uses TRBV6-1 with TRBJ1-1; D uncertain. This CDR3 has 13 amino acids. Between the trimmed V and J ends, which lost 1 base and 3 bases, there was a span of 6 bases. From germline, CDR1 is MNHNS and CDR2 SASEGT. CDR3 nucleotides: TGTGCCAGCAGTGAAGTCGAGGACACTGAAGCTTTCTTT. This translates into CASSEVEDTEAFF.

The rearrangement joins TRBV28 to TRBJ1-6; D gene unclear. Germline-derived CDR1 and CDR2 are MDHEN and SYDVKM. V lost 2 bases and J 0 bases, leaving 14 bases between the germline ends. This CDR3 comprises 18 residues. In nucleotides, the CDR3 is TGTGCCAGCAGTTTAAGTGCCGGGTTTGGCTCCTATAATTCACCCCTCCACTTT. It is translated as CASSLSAGFGSYNSPLHF.

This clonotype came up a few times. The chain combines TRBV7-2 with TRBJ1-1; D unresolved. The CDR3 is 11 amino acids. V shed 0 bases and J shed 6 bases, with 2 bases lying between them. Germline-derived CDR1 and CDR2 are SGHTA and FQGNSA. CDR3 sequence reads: CASSLASEAFF. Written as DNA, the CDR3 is TGTGCCAGCAGCTTAGCTTCTGAAGCTTTCTTT.

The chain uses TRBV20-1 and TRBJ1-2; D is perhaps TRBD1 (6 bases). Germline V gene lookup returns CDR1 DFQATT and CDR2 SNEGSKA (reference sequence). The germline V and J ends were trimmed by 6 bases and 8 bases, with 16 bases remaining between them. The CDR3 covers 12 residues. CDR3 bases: TGCAGTGCCAAACAGGGTCGGATAGGCTACACCTTC. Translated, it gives CSAKQGRIGYTF.

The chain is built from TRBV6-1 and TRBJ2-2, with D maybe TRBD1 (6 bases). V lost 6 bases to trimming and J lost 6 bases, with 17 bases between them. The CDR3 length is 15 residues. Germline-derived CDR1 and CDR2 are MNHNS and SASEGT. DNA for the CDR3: TGTGCCAGCAGCACCCCTACAGGGATTCCCGGGGAGCTGTTTTTT. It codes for CASSTPTGIPGELFF.

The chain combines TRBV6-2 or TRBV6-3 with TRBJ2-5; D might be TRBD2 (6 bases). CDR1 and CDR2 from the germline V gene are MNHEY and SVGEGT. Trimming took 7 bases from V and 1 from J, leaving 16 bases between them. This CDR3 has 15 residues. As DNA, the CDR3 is TGTGCCAGCAAGGAGGGTGGCGGGCCCCAAGAGACCCAGTACTTC. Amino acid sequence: CASKEGGGPQETQYF.

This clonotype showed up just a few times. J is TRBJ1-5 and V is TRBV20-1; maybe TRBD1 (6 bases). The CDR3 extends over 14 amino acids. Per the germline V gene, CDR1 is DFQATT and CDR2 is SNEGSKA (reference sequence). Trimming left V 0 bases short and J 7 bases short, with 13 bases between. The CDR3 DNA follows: TGCAGTGCTAGAGAGAGGGGGGGCAGGCAGCCCCAGCATTTT. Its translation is CSARERGGRQPQHF.

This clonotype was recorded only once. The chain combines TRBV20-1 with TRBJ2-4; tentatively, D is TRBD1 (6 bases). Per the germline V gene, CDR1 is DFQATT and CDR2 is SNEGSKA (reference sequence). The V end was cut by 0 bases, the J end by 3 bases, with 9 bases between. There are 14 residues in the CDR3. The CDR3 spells CSARDIGGKNIQYF. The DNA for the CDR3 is TGCAGTGCTAGAGACATAGGGGGCAAAAACATTCAGTACTTC.

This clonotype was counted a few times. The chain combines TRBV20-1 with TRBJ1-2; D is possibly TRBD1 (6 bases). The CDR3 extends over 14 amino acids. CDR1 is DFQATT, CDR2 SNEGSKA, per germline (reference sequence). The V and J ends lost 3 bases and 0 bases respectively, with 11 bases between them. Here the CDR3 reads CSASPGASNYGYTF. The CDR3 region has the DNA TGCAGTGCTAGCCCGGGGGCATCTAACTATGGCTACACCTTC.

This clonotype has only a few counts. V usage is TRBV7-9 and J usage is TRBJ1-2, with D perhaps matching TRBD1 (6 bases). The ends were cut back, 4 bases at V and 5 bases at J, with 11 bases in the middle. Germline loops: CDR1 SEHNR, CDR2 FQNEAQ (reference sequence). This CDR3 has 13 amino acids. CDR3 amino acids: CASSSGQLYGYTF. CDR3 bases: TGTGCCAGCAGCTCTGGACAGCTTTATGGCTACACCTTC.

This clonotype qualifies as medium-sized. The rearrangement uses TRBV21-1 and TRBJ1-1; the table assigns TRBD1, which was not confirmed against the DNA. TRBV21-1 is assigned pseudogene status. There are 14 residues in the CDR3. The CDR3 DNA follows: TGTGCCAGCAGCAAAGGAAAGGGGCGCACTGAAGCTTTCTTT. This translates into CASSKGKGRTEAFF.

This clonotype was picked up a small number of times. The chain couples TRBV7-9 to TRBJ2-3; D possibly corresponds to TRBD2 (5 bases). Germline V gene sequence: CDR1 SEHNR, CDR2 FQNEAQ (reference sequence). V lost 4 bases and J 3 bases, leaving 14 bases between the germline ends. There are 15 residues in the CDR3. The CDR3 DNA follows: TGTGCCAGCAGCTCACGATTAGGAGGAACAGATACGCAGTATTTT. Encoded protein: CASSSRLGGTDTQYF.

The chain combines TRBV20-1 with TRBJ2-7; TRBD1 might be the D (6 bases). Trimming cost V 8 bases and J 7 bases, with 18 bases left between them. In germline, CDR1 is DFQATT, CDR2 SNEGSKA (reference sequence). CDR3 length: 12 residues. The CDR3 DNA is TGCAGTACCCGTGAGGGGGTGAGGGAGCAGTACTTC. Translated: CSTREGVREQYF.

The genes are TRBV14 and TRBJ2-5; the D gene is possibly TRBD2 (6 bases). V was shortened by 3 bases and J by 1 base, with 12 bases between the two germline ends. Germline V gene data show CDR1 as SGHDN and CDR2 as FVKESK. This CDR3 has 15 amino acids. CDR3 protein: CASSQIRGSQETQYF. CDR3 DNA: TGTGCCAGCAGCCAGATACGGGGGAGCCAAGAGACCCAGTACTTC.

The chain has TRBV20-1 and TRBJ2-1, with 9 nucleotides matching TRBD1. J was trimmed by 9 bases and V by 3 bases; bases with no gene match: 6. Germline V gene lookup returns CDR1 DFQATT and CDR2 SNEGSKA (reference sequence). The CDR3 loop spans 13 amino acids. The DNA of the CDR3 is TGCAGTGCTAGGGGACAGGGATCTGCTGAGCAGTTCTTC. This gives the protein CSARGQGSAEQFF.

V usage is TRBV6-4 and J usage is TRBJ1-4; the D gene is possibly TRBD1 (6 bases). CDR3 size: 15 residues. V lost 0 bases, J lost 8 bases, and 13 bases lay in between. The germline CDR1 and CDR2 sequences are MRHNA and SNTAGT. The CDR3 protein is CASSDSWGAGEKLFF. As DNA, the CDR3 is TGTGCCAGCAGTGACTCCTGGGGGGCTGGCGAAAAACTGTTTTTT.

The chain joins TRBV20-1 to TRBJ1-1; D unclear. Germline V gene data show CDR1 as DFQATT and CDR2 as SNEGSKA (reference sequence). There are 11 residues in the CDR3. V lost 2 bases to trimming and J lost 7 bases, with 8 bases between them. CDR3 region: CSARKQNEAFF. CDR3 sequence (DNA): TGCAGTGCTAGAAAGCAGAATGAAGCTTTCTTT.